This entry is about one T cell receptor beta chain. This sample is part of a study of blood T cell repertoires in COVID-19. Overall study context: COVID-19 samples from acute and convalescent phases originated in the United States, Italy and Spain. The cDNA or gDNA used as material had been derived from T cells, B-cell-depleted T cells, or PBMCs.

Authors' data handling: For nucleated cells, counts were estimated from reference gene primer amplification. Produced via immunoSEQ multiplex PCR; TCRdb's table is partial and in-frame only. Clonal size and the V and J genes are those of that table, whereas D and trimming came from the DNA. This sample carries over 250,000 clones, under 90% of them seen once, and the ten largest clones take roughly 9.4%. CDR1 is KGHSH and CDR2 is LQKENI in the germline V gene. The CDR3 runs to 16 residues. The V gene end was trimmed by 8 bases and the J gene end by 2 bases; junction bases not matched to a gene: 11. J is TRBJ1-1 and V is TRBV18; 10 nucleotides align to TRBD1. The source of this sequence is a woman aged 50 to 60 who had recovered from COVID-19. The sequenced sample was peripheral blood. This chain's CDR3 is CASKPGDRGQNTEAFF. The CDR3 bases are TGTGCCAGCAAACCAGGGGACAGGGGACAAAACACTGAAGCTTTCTTT.